The 26 T cell receptor beta chains presented below share a single source sample, sequenced in a study of cytomegalovirus exposure and HLA in healthy donors. Sequenced by immunoSEQ multiplex PCR; TCRdb stores in-frame clones only, minus some. The sample holds 200,000 to 300,000 clones, about 90% seen once. Input material: PBMCs. These receptors all stem from a woman in her 30s in good health and CMV-seronegative.

This clone occurred once. This chain uses TRBV11-2 with TRBJ2-3; D may be TRBD2 (6 bases). The CDR3 spans 15 residues. V was cut by 4 bases and J by 4 bases, with 15 bases left in between. Germline V gene data show CDR1 as SGHAT and CDR2 as FQNNGV. For the CDR3, the DNA is TGTGCCAGCAGCTGGTCGGGGGATCCCGCAGATACGCAGTATTTT. Encoded protein: CASSWSGDPADTQYF.

This clone was detected only a few times. This rearrangement joins TRBV4-2 to TRBJ1-2, with 9 nucleotides matching TRBD1. Germline V lookup: CDR1 LGHNA, CDR2 YNFKEQ. The CDR3 runs to 15 residues. With V trimmed by 0 bases and J by 4 bases, 3 bases remained unmatched. The CDR3 reads CASSQEQGASYGYTF. The CDR3 DNA reads as TGTGCCAGCAGCCAAGAACAGGGGGCGAGCTATGGCTACACCTTC.

CDR3 coding DNA: TGCGCCAGCAGCTTCACGGGTTTGGATGTAGATACGCAGTATTTT. Translating gives CASSFTGLDVDTQYF. V is TRBV5-1 and J is TRBJ2-3; no clear D gene. Germline CDR1 reads SGHRS; CDR2 reads YFSETQ. CDR3 length equals 15 residues. V was pared by 2 bases and J by 5 bases, with 15 bases between.

Only one count was recorded for this clone. J is TRBJ1-2 and V is TRBV13, with TRBD1 as a possible D gene (6 bases). The CDR3 loop spans 14 amino acids. Germline CDR1 is PRHDT and CDR2 is FYEKMQ (reference sequence). V was cut by 6 bases and J by 2 bases, with 13 bases left in between. The CDR3 DNA reads TGTGCCAGCAGGAGAGGAGGGGGAAACTATGGCTACACCTTC. Its translation: CASRRGGGNYGYTF.

The V and J genes are TRBV4-1 and TRBJ2-1; unclear D gene. V lost 4 bases and J lost 9, with 13 bases in between. In germline, CDR1 is MGHRA, CDR2 YSYEKL. The CDR3 spans 13 residues. The CDR3 sequence: CASSPITGGEQFF. CDR3 nucleotides: TGCGCCAGCAGCCCCATTACGGGCGGTGAGCAGTTCTTC.

The rearrangement links TRBV11-3 to TRBJ2-3; the match to TRBD1 covers 9 bases. From germline, CDR1 is SGHNT and CDR2 YENEEA. The CDR3 length is 15 residues. V trimming: 3 bases; J trimming: 1 base; junction bases outside the gene matches: 2. Written as DNA, the CDR3 is TGTGCCAGCAGCTTCCGGACAGGGGGCACAGATACGCAGTATTTT. This gives the protein CASSFRTGGTDTQYF.

The rearrangement joins TRBV6-5 to TRBJ1-2; TRBD1 aligns across 9 bases. Germline values: CDR1 MNHEY, CDR2 SVGAGI. V gave up 7 bases and J gave up 2 bases; unmatched junction bases: 5. This CDR3 is 14 amino acids long. CDR3 sequence (DNA): TGTGCCAGCACAAGGACAGGGGTAAACTATGGCTACACCTTC. Protein: CASTRTGVNYGYTF.

V usage is TRBV7-2 and J usage is TRBJ2-2, with 7 bases that match TRBD1. CDR1 and CDR2 (germline): SGHTA, FQGNSA. V gave up 1 base and J gave up 4 bases; unmatched junction bases: 9. The CDR3 sequence is 17 residues long. CDR3 amino acids: CASSLDGGQRVTGELFF. Here the CDR3 DNA reads TGTGCCAGCAGCTTAGATGGGGGACAGAGGGTCACCGGGGAGCTGTTTTTT.

V is TRBV7-9 and J is TRBJ1-4, with TRBD1 matching over 8 bases. Germline assignment: CDR1 SEHNR and CDR2 FQNEAQ (reference sequence). This CDR3 has 14 residues. With 3 bases clipped from V and 8 bases from J, the junction kept 5 bases outside the gene matches. DNA for the CDR3: TGTGCCAGCAGCTTGGGCAGGGGGCGAGAAAAACTGTTTTTT. It specifies CASSLGRGREKLFF.

This clone was picked up a small number of times. This rearrangement joins TRBV6-1 to TRBJ2-7, with 7 bases matching TRBD1. The CDR3 contains 14 residues. V lost 0 bases, J lost 4 bases, and 3 bases stayed unmatched. Germline V CDR1 and CDR2: MNHNS, SASEGT. The CDR3 DNA sequence: TGTGCCAGCAGTGAAGCAGGACAGGATTACGAGCAGTACTTC. Its translation: CASSEAGQDYEQYF.

The chain has TRBV14 and TRBJ2-5; perhaps TRBD1 as D (6 bases). CDR3 length equals 15 residues. Per germline, CDR1 SGHDN and CDR2 FVKESK. Trimming took off 4 bases at V and 1 base at J, with 13 bases between the two ends. This CDR3 reads CASSPGIRGQETQYF. As DNA, the CDR3 is TGTGCCAGCAGCCCTGGTATCAGGGGCCAAGAGACCCAGTACTTC.

The rearrangement uses TRBV18 and TRBJ2-7; D may be TRBD1 or TRBD2 (5 bases each). V shed 4 bases and J shed 7 bases, with 14 bases lying between them. Germline lookup yields CDR1 KGHSH and CDR2 LQKENI. The CDR3 is made up of 13 amino acids. CDR3 DNA: TGTGCCAGCTCACGGGGACGGGCCGAAGAGCAGTACTTC. Protein: CASSRGRAEEQYF.

The count of this clone is one. Different DNA sequences within this sample yield the same CDR3. The rearrangement joins TRBV27 to TRBJ2-7; either TRBD1 or TRBD2 may supply D (5 bases each). The CDR3 runs 14 residues. Deletions cut 6 bases from V and 2 bases from J, with 14 bases between. The germline CDR1 and CDR2 sequences are MNHEY and SMNVEV (reference sequence). The CDR3 DNA reads as TGTGCCAGCAGCTTGGGGACCGGGCCCTACGAGCAGTACTTC. Translation gives CASSLGTGPYEQYF.

The chain is built from TRBV19 and TRBJ2-7; tentatively, D is TRBD1 or TRBD2 (5 bases each). This CDR3 has 15 amino acids. Trimming took off 1 base at V and 0 bases at J, with 10 bases between the two ends. Germline V gives CDR1 LNHDA, CDR2 SQIVND (reference sequence). This chain's CDR3 is CASSIGGGHSYEQYF. The CDR3 DNA follows: TGTGCCAGTAGTATAGGGGGCGGGCACTCCTACGAGCAGTACTTC.

The chain joins TRBV10-2 to TRBJ1-4; 7 bases fit TRBD1. The CDR3 loop spans 12 amino acids. Germline assignment: CDR1 WSHSY and CDR2 SAAADI. V gave up 8 bases and J gave up 8 bases; unmatched junction bases: 5. CDR3: CASRPGGEKLFF. CDR3 sequence (DNA): TGCGCCAGCCGCCCAGGGGGAGAAAAACTGTTTTTT.

The V call is TRBV27, the J call TRBJ2-1; 9 bases are shared with TRBD2. Germline CDR1 is MNHEY and CDR2 is SMNVEV (reference sequence). CDR3 length: 15 residues. J lost 4 bases, V lost 5 bases, and 6 bases had no gene match. This CDR3 is CASSPVSGGYNEQFF. DNA for the CDR3: TGTGCCAGCAGTCCGGTTAGCGGGGGTTACAATGAGCAGTTCTTC.

This clone showed up just once. This chain connects TRBV18 to TRBJ1-5, with 9 nucleotides matching TRBD1. The J segment lost 4 bases and the V segment lost 2 bases, leaving 3 bases of the junction unmatched. The germline V gene encodes CDR1 KGHSH and CDR2 LQKENI. The CDR3 runs to 15 residues. The CDR3 DNA reads as TGTGCCAGCTCACCAAGGACAGGGGAGAATCAGCCCCAGCATTTT. It codes for CASSPRTGENQPQHF.

The rearrangement joins TRBV15 to TRBJ1-1; 8 positions match TRBD1. V was pared by 2 bases and J by 4 bases, with 9 bases of the junction left unmatched. Germline loops: CDR1 LNHNV, CDR2 YYDKDF (reference sequence). This CDR3 is 16 amino acids long. The CDR3 nucleotides are TGTGCCACCAGCAGATATGGACAGGGCTCAGGCACTGAAGCTTTCTTT. This sequence encodes CATSRYGQGSGTEAFF. The full variable domain, completed using reference TRBV15 and TRBJ1-1, is DAMVIQNPRYQVTQFGKPVTLSCSQTLNHNVMYWYQQKSSQAPKLLFHYYDKDFNNEADTPDNFQSRRPNTSFCFLDIRSPGLGDTAMYLCATSRYGQGSGTEAFFGQGTRLTVV.

The rearrangement uses TRBV7-6 and TRBJ2-7, with D maybe TRBD2 (5 bases). The CDR3 covers 14 residues. Germline CDR1 is SGHVS and CDR2 is FNYEAQ. V was pared by 5 bases and J by 4 bases, with 15 bases between. The CDR3 region is CASSKEVGGYEQYF. The CDR3 nucleotides read TGTGCCAGCAGCAAAGAGGTCGGAGGATACGAGCAGTACTTC.

CDR3 protein: CASSTHRAYEQYF. CDR3 sequence (DNA): TGTGCCAGCAGCACTCACAGGGCCTACGAGCAGTACTTC. The chain is built from TRBV11-2 and TRBJ2-7; tentatively, D is TRBD1 (6 bases). The V end lost 5 bases, the J end lost 2 bases, and 10 bases lay between the germline ends. This CDR3 is 13 amino acids long. Germline lookup yields CDR1 SGHAT and CDR2 FQNNGV.

The chain recombines TRBV7-8 with TRBJ2-3, with D tentatively TRBD2 (5 bases). Trimming removed 5 bases from V and 2 bases from J, with 17 bases in between. This CDR3 comprises 16 residues. CDR1 is SGHVS, CDR2 FQNEAQ, per germline. The CDR3 sequence is CASSITSGIFTDTQYF. In DNA form, the CDR3 reads TGTGCCAGCAGCATTACCAGCGGAATATTCACAGATACGCAGTATTTT.

The J gene is TRBJ2-3, the V gene TRBV14; weak D call: TRBD2 (6 bases). The germline gives CDR1 SGHDN, CDR2 FVKESK. V was pared by 0 bases and J by 0 bases, with 10 bases between. The CDR3 is 16 amino acids. Here the CDR3 DNA reads TGTGCCAGCAGCCAAGATCCCAGCGGGAGCACAGATACGCAGTATTTT. This gives the protein CASSQDPSGSTDTQYF.

The chain uses TRBV7-8 and TRBJ1-2, with 7 bases aligning to TRBD1. Trimming at V came to 5 bases and at J to 4 bases, leaving 7 bases not matched to a gene. CDR1 is SGHVS, CDR2 FQNEAQ, per germline. The CDR3 loop spans 14 amino acids. CDR3 protein: CASSTRTGFYGYTF. The CDR3 nucleotides read TGTGCCAGCAGCACCCGGACAGGTTTCTATGGCTACACCTTC.

The CDR3 is CASSSLAGGEQYF. CDR3 coding DNA: TGCGCCAGCAGCTCACTAGCGGGAGGCGAGCAGTACTTC. This rearrangement joins TRBV5-1 to TRBJ2-7; 12 bases align to TRBD2. Trimming took 3 bases from V and 6 from J; bases not matched to a gene: 1. This CDR3 spans 13 amino acids. Per germline, CDR1 SGHRS and CDR2 YFSETQ.

The genes are TRBV9 and TRBJ2-3; 7 bases line up with TRBD2. The germline gives CDR1 SGDLS, CDR2 YYNGEE. This CDR3 has 13 residues. V gave up 7 bases and J gave up 2 bases; unmatched junction bases: 4. CDR3 DNA sequence: TGTGCCAGCGAGCGGGATCCCACAGATACGCAGTATTTT. Residues: CASERDPTDTQYF.

This clone appeared once. The V call is TRBV5-1, the J call TRBJ2-5; 8 bases align to TRBD1. V lost 2 bases to trimming and J lost 0 bases; unmatched junction nucleotides: 6. The CDR3 loop spans 16 amino acids. The germline CDR1 and CDR2 sequences are SGHRS and YFSETQ. CDR3 DNA: TGCGCCAGCAGCTTACGGACAGGGAGAAACCAAGAGACCCAGTACTTC. Translation: CASSLRTGRNQETQYF.